The 4 T cell receptor beta chains in this list originate from one sample, sequenced in a study of OX40 agonist ivuxolimab in advanced cancers. Only in-frame clones appear in the TCRdb table, and some are missing; sequencing was by immunoSEQ multiplex PCR. The data show some 65,000 clones, over 75% seen once. Sequences were derived from CD4+ or CD8+ T cells sorted from blood, sampled in a trial of the OX40 agonist ivuxolimab. The receptors were sampled from an adult with an advanced solid tumor such as melanoma, head and neck, liver or kidney cancer.

V gene TRBV18 combines with J gene TRBJ2-2, with D tentatively TRBD1 (6 bases). The V end was cut by 2 bases, the J end by 1 base, with 8 bases between. The CDR3 runs to 15 residues. Germline V CDR1 and CDR2: KGHSH, LQKENI. The CDR3 loop is CASSPTTGNTGELFF. For the CDR3, the DNA is TGTGCCAGCTCACCAACGACAGGGAACACCGGGGAGCTGTTTTTT.

The CDR3: CASSRQQGAPGTEAFF. Here the CDR3 DNA reads TGCGCCAGCAGCCGCCAACAGGGGGCGCCGGGCACTGAAGCTTTCTTT. The chain couples TRBV4-1 to TRBJ1-1; 9 bases are shared with TRBD1. Germline assignment: CDR1 MGHRA and CDR2 YSYEKL. Trimming removed 4 bases from V and 4 bases from J; junction bases left unmatched: 10. The CDR3 contains 16 residues.

This clone has just one count. This chain joins TRBV27 and TRBJ2-2; 9 bases align to TRBD1. Germline V CDR1 and CDR2: MNHEY, SMNVEV (reference sequence). After removal of 8 bases from V and 0 bases from J, the junction contained 7 bases not matched to a gene. The CDR3 sequence is 16 residues long. CDR3 DNA: TGTGCCAGCTACCAACAGGGGGCCCCGAACACCGGGGAGCTGTTTTTT. Protein: CASYQQGAPNTGELFF.

The rearrangement uses TRBV27 and TRBJ2-5, with TRBD1 identical over 10 bases. This CDR3 is built from 16 residues. CDR1 is MNHEY, CDR2 SMNVEV, per germline (reference sequence). V was clipped by 4 bases and J by 2 bases; unmatched bases: 7. CDR3 region: CASSSLMGQGQETQYF. The CDR3 DNA follows: TGTGCCAGCAGTTCCTTAATGGGACAGGGGCAAGAGACCCAGTACTTC.